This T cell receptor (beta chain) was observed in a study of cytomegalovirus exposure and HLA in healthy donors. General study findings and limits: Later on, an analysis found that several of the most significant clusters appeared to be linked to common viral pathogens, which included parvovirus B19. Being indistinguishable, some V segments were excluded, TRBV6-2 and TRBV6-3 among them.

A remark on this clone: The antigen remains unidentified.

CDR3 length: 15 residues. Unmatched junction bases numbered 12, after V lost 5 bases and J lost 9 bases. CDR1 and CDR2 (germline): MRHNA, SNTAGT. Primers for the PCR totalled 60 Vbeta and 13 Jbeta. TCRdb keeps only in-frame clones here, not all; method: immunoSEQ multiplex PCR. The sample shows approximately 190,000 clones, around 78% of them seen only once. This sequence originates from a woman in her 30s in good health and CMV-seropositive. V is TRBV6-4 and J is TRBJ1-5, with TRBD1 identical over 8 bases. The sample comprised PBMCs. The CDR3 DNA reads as TGTGCCAGCAGTCGGGAACAGGGGGGACTGTGGCCCCAGCATTTT. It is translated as CASSREQGGLWPQHF.